The next 14 T cell receptor beta chains were all read from a single sample in a study of cytomegalovirus exposure and HLA in healthy donors. The PCR had 60 Vbeta and 13 Jbeta primers. Profiled with immunoSEQ multiplex PCR; TCRdb holds only in-frame clones, not every one. This repertoire shows over 120,000 clones, roughly 79% found once; its top ten account for 1.4%. Sample: PBMCs. These receptors all stem from a man aged 25-45 years in good health and CMV-seropositive.

The chain recombines TRBV7-2 with TRBJ2-7; TRBD2 matches at 9 bases. Trimming at V came to 0 bases and at J to 4 bases, leaving 4 bases not matched to a gene. Germline V lookup: CDR1 SGHTA, CDR2 FQGNSA. The CDR3 is 15 residues long. CDR3 amino acids: CASSLASGSGYEQYF. The CDR3 DNA sequence: TGTGCCAGCAGCTTAGCTAGCGGGAGCGGATACGAGCAGTACTTC.

CDR3 amino acids: CASSINRVDYGYTF. CDR3 nucleotide sequence: TGTGCCAGCAGTATCAACAGGGTCGACTATGGCTACACCTTC. This chain connects TRBV28 to TRBJ1-2, with D possibly matching TRBD1 (6 bases). CDR3 length: 14 residues. The V gene lost 5 bases and the J gene lost 3 bases, with 13 bases spanning the gap. Germline CDR1 and CDR2: MDHEN and SYDVKM.

This sequence joins TRBV5-1 and TRBJ2-2; 8 bases agree with TRBD1. V shed 2 bases and J 3 bases; nucleotides not matched to a gene: 9. The CDR3 has 17 residues. Germline values: CDR1 SGHRS, CDR2 YFSETQ. Here the CDR3 reads CASSLYPGQEDTGELFF. Here the CDR3 DNA reads TGCGCCAGCAGCTTATATCCGGGACAGGAGGACACCGGGGAGCTGTTTTTT. The whole variable domain, filled in from reference TRBV5-1 and TRBJ2-2, reads KAGVTQTPRYLIKTRGQQVTLSCSPISGHRSVSWYQQTPGQGLQFLFEYFSETQRNKGNFPGRFSGRQFSNSRSEMNVSTLELGDSALYLCASSLYPGQEDTGELFFGEGSRLTVL.

V is TRBV5-1 and J is TRBJ2-2, with 8 positions matching TRBD1. In germline, CDR1 is SGHRS, CDR2 YFSETQ. CDR3 length equals 16 residues. Germline trimming cut 3 bases from V and 5 bases from J; bases unmatched to any gene: 9. Here the CDR3 reads CASSSLLDRATGELFF. For the CDR3, the DNA is TGCGCCAGCAGCTCTCTCCTGGACAGGGCTACCGGGGAGCTGTTTTTT.

The rearrangement links TRBV28 to TRBJ1-6; tentative D call: TRBD1 (5 bases). CDR1 and CDR2 from the germline V gene are MDHEN and SYDVKM. V lost 5 bases, J lost 10 bases, and 18 bases lay in between. CDR3 length: 15 residues. The CDR3 region is CASSDSTDLRSPLHF. CDR3 sequence (DNA): TGTGCCAGCAGTGACTCGACAGATCTTCGGTCACCCCTCCACTTT.

This clone was seen just once. This chain joins TRBV28 and TRBJ2-1, with D possibly matching TRBD2 (6 bases). Germline CDR1 is MDHEN and CDR2 is SYDVKM. The CDR3 runs 16 residues. Trimming stripped 3 bases from V and 0 bases from J, with 12 bases between. The CDR3 region is CASSFHSGSSYNEQFF. The CDR3 nucleotides are TGTGCCAGCAGTTTTCATAGCGGTAGCTCCTACAATGAGCAGTTCTTC. Full variable domain (rest looked up from reference TRBV28 and TRBJ2-1): DVKVTQSSRYLVKRTGEKVFLECVQDMDHENMFWYRQDPGLGLRLIYFSYDVKMKEKGDIPEGYSVSREKKERFSLILESASTNQTSMYLCASSFHSGSSYNEQFFGPGTRLTVL.

The chain employs TRBV28 and TRBJ2-7; 9 bases agree with TRBD2. Germline V CDR1 and CDR2: MDHEN, SYDVKM. The CDR3 runs to 14 residues. Trimming at V came to 6 bases and at J to 5 bases, leaving 8 bases not matched to a gene. In DNA form, the CDR3 reads TGTGCCAGCAGCCAAGGTAGCGGGAGAAACGAGCAGTACTTC. It is translated as CASSQGSGRNEQYF.

This clone showed up just a few times. The rearrangement links TRBV6-1 to TRBJ2-7, with 8 bases matching TRBD2. With 4 bases clipped from V and 5 bases from J, the junction kept 4 bases outside the gene matches. The CDR3 runs to 13 residues. CDR1 MNHNS and CDR2 SASEGT come from the germline V gene. CDR3 in amino acids: CASSGAGVNEQYF. DNA for the CDR3: TGTGCCAGCAGTGGAGCGGGAGTTAACGAGCAGTACTTC.

This clone was seen a handful of times. V and J are TRBV7-9 and TRBJ2-7, with 7 positions matching TRBD1. J was trimmed by 2 bases and V by 4 bases; bases with no gene match: 5. CDR1 SEHNR and CDR2 FQNEAQ come from the germline V gene (reference sequence). This CDR3 contains 14 residues. The CDR3 region is CASSSLGQPYEQYF. CDR3 nucleotides: TGTGCCAGCAGCTCGTTGGGACAGCCCTACGAGCAGTACTTC. The variable domain in full, completed from reference TRBV7-9 and TRBJ2-7, reads DTGVSQNPRHKITKRGQNVTFRCDPISEHNRLYWYRQTLGQGPEFLTYFQNEAQLEKSRLLSDRFSAERPKGSFSTLEIQRTEQGDSAMYLCASSSLGQPYEQYFGPGTRLTVT.

This sequence joins TRBV13 and TRBJ1-2; no clear D gene. The V gene lost 5 bases and the J gene lost 2 bases, with 15 bases spanning the gap. The CDR3 runs 15 residues. Germline V gives CDR1 PRHDT, CDR2 FYEKMQ (reference sequence). CDR3 sequence reads: CASSVQVRSNYGYTF. The CDR3 nucleotides are TGTGCCAGCAGCGTGCAGGTCCGGTCGAACTATGGCTACACCTTC.

This chain connects TRBV28 to TRBJ1-2; possible D gene TRBD1, 6 bases. Between the trimmed V and J ends, which lost 8 bases and 8 bases, there was a span of 18 bases. CDR3 length equals 13 residues. From germline, CDR1 is MDHEN and CDR2 SYDVKM. CDR3 bases: TGTGCCAGCGAAAGGGCCCAGGGGCTCGGCTACACCTTC. Amino acid sequence: CASERAQGLGYTF.

This clone has only a few counts. The chain uses TRBV6-1 and TRBJ1-6; the D gene is possibly TRBD1 (6 bases). V lost 0 bases to trimming and J lost 7 bases, with 16 bases between them. Germline V gives CDR1 MNHNS, CDR2 SASEGT. This CDR3 comprises 17 residues. CDR3 protein: CASSEALLDSSNSPLHF. The DNA of the CDR3 is TGTGCCAGCAGTGAAGCGCTTCTGGACAGCTCGAATTCACCCCTCCACTTT.

This sequence joins TRBV5-1 and TRBJ2-7; 8 bases fit TRBD1. The CDR3 runs 17 residues. Germline V gene lookup returns CDR1 SGHRS and CDR2 YFSETQ. The V gene end was trimmed by 0 bases and the J gene end by 3 bases; junction bases not matched to a gene: 11. For the CDR3, the DNA is TGCGCCAGCAGCTTGGCAAGGACAGGGTACGTTCTCTACGAGCAGTACTTC. Amino acids: CASSLARTGYVLYEQYF.

About this clone itself: Distinct nucleotide sequences in the sample also encode this CDR3. The chain recombines TRBV27 with TRBJ2-5; maybe TRBD2 (6 bases). The CDR3 spans 14 residues. V was pared by 1 base and J by 1 base, with 7 bases between. Germline V gene lookup returns CDR1 MNHEY and CDR2 SMNVEV (reference sequence). This CDR3 is CASSLLGGQETQYF. DNA for the CDR3: TGTGCCAGCAGTTTATTGGGGGGCCAAGAGACCCAGTACTTC.